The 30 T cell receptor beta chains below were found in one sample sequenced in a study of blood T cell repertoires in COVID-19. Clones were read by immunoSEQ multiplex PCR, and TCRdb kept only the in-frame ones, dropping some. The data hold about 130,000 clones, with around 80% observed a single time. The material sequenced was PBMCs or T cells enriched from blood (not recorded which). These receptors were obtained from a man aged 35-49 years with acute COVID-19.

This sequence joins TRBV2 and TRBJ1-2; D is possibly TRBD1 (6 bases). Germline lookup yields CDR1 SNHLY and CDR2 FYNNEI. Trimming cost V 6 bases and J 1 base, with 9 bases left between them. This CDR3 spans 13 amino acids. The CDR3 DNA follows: TGTGCCAGCAGCGAGGGGGTTAACTATGGCTACACCTTC. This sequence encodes CASSEGVNYGYTF.

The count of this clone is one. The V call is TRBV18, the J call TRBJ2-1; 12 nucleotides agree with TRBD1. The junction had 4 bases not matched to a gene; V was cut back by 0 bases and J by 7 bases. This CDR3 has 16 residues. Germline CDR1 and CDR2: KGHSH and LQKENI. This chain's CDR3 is CASSPPGQGAKNEQFF. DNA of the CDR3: TGTGCCAGCTCACCACCGGGACAGGGGGCTAAAAATGAGCAGTTCTTC.

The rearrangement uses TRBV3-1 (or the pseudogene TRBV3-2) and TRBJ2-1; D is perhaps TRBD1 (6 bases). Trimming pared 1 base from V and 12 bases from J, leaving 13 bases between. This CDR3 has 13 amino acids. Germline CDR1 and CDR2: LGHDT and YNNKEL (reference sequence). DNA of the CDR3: TGTGCCAGCAGCCAAGTCTTAAGAGGGGGGCAGTTCTTC. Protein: CASSQVLRGGQFF.

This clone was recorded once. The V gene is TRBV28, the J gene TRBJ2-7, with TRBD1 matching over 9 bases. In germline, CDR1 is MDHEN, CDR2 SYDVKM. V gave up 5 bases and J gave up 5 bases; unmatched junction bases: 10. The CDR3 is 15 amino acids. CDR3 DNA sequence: TGTGCCAGCAGTCGCTCCGGGACAGGGAATAACGAGCAGTACTTC. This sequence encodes CASSRSGTGNNEQYF.

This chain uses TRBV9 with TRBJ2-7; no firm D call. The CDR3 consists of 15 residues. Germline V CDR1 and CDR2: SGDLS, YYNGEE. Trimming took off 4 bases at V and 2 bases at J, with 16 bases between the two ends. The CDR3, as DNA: TGTGCCAGCAGCCCTTATTCACAGAGCCCCTACGAGCAGTACTTC. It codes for CASSPYSQSPYEQYF.

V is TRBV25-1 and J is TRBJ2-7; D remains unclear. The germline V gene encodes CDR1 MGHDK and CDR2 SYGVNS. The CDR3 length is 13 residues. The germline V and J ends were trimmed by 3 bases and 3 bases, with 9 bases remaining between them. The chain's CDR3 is CASSETGYYEQYF. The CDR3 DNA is TGTGCCAGCAGTGAGACTGGGTACTACGAGCAGTACTTC.

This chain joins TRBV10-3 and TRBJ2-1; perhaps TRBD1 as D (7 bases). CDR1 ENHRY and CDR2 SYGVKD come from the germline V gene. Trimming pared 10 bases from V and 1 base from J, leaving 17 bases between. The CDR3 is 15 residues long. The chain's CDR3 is CATFTGDSSYNEQFF. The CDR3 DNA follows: TGTGCCACCTTCACGGGGGACAGTTCCTACAATGAGCAGTTCTTC.

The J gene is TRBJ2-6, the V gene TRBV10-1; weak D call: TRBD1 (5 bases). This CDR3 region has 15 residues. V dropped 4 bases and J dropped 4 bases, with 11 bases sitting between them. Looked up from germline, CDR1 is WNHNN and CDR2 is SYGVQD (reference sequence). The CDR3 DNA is TGCGCCAGCAGTGCTACAGGACCCGGGGCCAACGTCCTGACTTTC. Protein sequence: CASSATGPGANVLTF.

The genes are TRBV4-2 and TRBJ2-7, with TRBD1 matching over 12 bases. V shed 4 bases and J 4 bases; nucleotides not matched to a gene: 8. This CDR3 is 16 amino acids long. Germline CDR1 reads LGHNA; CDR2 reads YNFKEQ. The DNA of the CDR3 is TGTGCCAGCAGCCCTTCTGGGACAGGGGGCCGATACGAGCAGTACTTC. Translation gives CASSPSGTGGRYEQYF.

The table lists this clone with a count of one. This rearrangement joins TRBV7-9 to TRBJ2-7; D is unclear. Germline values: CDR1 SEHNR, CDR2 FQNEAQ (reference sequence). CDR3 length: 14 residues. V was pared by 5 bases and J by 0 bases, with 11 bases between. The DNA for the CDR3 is TGTGCCAGCAGCCTAAGAGGCCTCTCCTACGAGCAGTACTTC. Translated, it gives CASSLRGLSYEQYF.

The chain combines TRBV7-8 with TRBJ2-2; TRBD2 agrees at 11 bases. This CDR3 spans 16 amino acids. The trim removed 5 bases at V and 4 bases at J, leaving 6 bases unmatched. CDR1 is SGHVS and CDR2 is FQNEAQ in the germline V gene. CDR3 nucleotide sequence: TGTGCCAGCAGCCTAGGACTAGCGGGCGGCACCGGGGAGCTGTTTTTT. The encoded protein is CASSLGLAGGTGELFF.

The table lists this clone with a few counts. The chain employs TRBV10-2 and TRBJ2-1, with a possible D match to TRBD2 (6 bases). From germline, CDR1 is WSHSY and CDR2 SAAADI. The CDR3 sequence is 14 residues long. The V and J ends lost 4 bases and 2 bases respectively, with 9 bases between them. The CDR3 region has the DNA TGCGCCAGCAGTGGACTAGTCCCCTACAATGAGCAGTTCTTC. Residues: CASSGLVPYNEQFF.

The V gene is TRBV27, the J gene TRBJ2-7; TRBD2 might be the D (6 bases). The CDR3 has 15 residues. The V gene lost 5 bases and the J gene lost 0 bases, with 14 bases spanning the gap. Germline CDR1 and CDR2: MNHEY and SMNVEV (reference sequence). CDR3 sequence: CASSPLAPSSYEQYF. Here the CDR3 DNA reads TGTGCCAGCAGTCCGCTAGCGCCCAGCTCCTACGAGCAGTACTTC.

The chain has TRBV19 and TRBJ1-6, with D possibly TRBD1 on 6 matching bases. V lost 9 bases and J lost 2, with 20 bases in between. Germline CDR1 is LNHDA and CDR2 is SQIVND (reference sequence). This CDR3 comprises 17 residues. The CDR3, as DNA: TGTGCCAGCCACACTGGGGGCAGGGCGACCTATAATTCACCCCTCCACTTT. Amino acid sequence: CASHTGGRATYNSPLHF.

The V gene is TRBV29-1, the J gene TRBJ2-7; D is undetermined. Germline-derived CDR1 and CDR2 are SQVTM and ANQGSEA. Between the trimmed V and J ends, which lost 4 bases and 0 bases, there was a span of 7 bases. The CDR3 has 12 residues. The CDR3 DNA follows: TGCAGCGTTGTATCCGTCTCCTACGAGCAGTACTTC. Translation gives CSVVSVSYEQYF.

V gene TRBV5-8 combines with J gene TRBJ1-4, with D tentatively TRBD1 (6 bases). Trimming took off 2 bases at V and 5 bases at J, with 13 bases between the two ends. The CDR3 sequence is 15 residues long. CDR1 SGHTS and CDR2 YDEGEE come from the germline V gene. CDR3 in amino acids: CASSFGIQGNEKLFF. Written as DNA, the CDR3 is TGTGCCAGCAGCTTTGGGATTCAGGGGAATGAAAAACTGTTTTTT.

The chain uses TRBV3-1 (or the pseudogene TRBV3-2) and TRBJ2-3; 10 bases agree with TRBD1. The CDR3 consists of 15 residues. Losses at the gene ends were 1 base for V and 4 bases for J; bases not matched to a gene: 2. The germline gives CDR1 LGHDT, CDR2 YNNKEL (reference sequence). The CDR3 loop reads CASSQATGGADTQYF. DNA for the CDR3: TGTGCCAGCAGCCAAGCGACAGGGGGCGCAGATACGCAGTATTTT.

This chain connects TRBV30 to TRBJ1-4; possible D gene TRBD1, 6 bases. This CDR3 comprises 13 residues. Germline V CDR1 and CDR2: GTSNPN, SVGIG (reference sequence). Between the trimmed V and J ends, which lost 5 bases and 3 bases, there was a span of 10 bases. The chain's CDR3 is CAWSQGPNEKLFF. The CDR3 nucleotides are TGTGCCTGGTCACAGGGCCCTAATGAAAAACTGTTTTTT.

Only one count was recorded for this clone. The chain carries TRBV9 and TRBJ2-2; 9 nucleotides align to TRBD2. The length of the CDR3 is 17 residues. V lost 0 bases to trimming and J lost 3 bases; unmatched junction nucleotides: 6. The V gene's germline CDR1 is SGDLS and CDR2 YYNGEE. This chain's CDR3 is CASSVEGTSSYTGELFF. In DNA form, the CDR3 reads TGTGCCAGCAGCGTAGAGGGGACTAGCTCTTACACCGGGGAGCTGTTTTTT.

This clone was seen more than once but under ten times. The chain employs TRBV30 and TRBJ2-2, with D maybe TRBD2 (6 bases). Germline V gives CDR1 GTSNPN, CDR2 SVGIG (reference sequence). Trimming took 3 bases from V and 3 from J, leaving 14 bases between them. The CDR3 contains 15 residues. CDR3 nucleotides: TGTGCCTGGAGCGAGGGAGGCAGCTACACCGGGGAGCTGTTTTTT. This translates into CAWSEGGSYTGELFF.

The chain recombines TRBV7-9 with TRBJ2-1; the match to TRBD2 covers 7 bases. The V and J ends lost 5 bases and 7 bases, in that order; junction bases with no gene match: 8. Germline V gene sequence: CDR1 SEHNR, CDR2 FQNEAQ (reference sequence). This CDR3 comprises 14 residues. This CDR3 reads CASSPLGLGNEQFF. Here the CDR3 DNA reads TGTGCCAGCAGCCCATTAGGACTAGGGAATGAGCAGTTCTTC.

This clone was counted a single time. The CDR3 is CASSQMGIGGGYTF. In nucleotides, the CDR3 is TGTGCCAGCAGTCAGATGGGCATAGGGGGTGGCTACACCTTC. The rearrangement joins TRBV9 to TRBJ1-2; the D gene is possibly TRBD1 (6 bases). V lost 5 bases and J lost 7, with 18 bases in between. Germline-derived CDR1 and CDR2 are SGDLS and YYNGEE. The CDR3 runs 14 residues.

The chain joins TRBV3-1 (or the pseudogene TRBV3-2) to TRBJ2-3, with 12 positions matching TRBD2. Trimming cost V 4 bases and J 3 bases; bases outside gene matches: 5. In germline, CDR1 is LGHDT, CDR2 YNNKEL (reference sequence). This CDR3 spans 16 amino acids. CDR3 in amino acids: CASSLRLAGGTDTQYF. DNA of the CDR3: TGTGCCAGCAGCCTTCGGCTAGCGGGGGGGACAGATACGCAGTATTTT.

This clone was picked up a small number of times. CDR3 DNA sequence: TGTGCCAGCAGTAGACAGGGGGTTGGCTACACCTTC. This sequence encodes CASSRQGVGYTF. The J gene is TRBJ1-2, the V gene TRBV28; 9 nucleotides line up with TRBD1. V shed 5 bases, J shed 7 bases, and the junction held 2 bases outside the gene matches. This CDR3 has 12 amino acids. CDR1 MDHEN and CDR2 SYDVKM come from the germline V gene.

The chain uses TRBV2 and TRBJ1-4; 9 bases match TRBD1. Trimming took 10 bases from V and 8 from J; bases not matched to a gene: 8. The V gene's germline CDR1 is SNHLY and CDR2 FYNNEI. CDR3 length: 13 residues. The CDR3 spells CATYRTGEEKLFF. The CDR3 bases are TGTGCCACCTACCGGACAGGGGAAGAAAAACTGTTTTTT.

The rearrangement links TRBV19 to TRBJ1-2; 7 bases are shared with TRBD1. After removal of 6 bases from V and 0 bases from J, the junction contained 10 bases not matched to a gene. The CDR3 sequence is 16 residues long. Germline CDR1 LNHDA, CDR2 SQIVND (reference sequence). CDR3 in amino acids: CASSPRTGQSNYGYTF. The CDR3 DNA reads TGTGCCAGTAGCCCCCGGACGGGACAGTCTAACTATGGCTACACCTTC.

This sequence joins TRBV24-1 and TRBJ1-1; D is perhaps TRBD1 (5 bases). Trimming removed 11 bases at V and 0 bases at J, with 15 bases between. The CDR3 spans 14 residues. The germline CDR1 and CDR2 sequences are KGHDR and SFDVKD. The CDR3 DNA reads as TGTGCCAACTACCCGGGCAGGGTGAACACTGAAGCTTTCTTT. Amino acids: CANYPGRVNTEAFF.

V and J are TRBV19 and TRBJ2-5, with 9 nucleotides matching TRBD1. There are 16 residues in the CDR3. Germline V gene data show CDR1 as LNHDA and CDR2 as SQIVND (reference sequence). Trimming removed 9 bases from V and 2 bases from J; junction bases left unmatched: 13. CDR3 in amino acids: CASKQGASGRQETQYF. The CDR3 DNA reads TGTGCCAGCAAACAGGGGGCAAGTGGTCGACAAGAGACCCAGTACTTC.

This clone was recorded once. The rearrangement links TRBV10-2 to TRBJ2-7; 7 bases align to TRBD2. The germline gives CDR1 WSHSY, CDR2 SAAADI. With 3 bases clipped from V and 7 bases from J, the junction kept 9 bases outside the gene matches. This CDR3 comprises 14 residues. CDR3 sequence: CASSESSGLREQYF. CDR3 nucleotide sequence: TGCGCCAGCAGTGAATCTAGCGGCCTAAGAGAGCAGTACTTC.

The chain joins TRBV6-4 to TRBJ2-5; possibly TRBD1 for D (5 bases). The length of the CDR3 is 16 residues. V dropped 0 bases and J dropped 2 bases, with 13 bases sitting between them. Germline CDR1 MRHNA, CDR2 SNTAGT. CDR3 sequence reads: CASSDSADTPQETQYF. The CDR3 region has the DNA TGTGCCAGCAGTGACTCGGCGGACACCCCACAAGAGACCCAGTACTTC.